This passage covers 17 T cell receptor beta chains from one sample sequenced in a study of T cells after posttransplantation cyclophosphamide. The assay was immunoSEQ multiplex PCR, and TCRdb's table has in-frame clones only and misses some. The data show roughly 4,900 clones, about 57% seen once. The sample consisted of memory CD8+ T cells sorted from blood. These receptors originate from an older woman in good health, CMV-negative, and a related stem cell transplant donor.

The rearrangement links TRBV6-4 to TRBJ2-1, with TRBD1 identical over 11 bases. The CDR3 has 16 residues. J gave up 7 bases and V 0 bases, and 5 bases lay outside the gene matches. CDR1 and CDR2 (germline): MRHNA, SNTAGT. The CDR3 region is CASSDSVGQGANEQFF. The DNA of the CDR3 is TGTGCCAGCAGTGACTCGGTCGGACAGGGGGCGAATGAGCAGTTCTTC.

This clone is categorized as medium-sized. The rearrangement uses TRBV6-6 and TRBJ1-1; D is unclear. This CDR3 comprises 15 residues. Trimming removed 10 bases at V and 0 bases at J, with 18 bases between. Germline V lookup: CDR1 MNHNY, CDR2 SVGAGI (reference sequence). CDR3 DNA sequence: TGTGCCACCCTCTTCTCAGGCGGGATGAACACTGAAGCTTTCTTT. Translation: CATLFSGGMNTEAFF.

The V and J genes are TRBV4-3 and TRBJ2-1, with 8 bases aligning to TRBD2. The V gene's germline CDR1 is LGHNA and CDR2 YSLEER. The length of the CDR3 is 15 residues. Trimming at V came to 1 base and at J to 6 bases, leaving 5 bases not matched to a gene. This CDR3 is CASSQGLAPGNEQFF. In nucleotides, the CDR3 is TGCGCCAGCAGCCAAGGACTAGCGCCGGGCAATGAGCAGTTCTTC.

The V gene is TRBV27, the J gene TRBJ2-1; TRBD2 matches 9 bases. The germline gives CDR1 MNHEY, CDR2 SMNVEV (reference sequence). J gave up 4 bases and V 6 bases, and 19 bases lay outside the gene matches. The CDR3 runs to 19 residues. The CDR3 sequence: CASSPSQAGSGGVYNEQFF. As DNA, the CDR3 is TGTGCCAGCAGCCCATCCCAAGCGGGTAGCGGGGGTGTGTACAATGAGCAGTTCTTC.

Only one count was recorded for this clone. The chain employs TRBV7-2 and TRBJ1-2; 7 nucleotides line up with TRBD1. Losses at the gene ends were 5 bases for V and 5 bases for J; bases not matched to a gene: 11. This CDR3 region has 15 residues. Germline assignment: CDR1 SGHTA and CDR2 FQGNSA. As DNA, the CDR3 is TGTGCCAGCAGCCGGGGACAGCTCCTTGGGTATGGCTACACCTTC. Protein sequence: CASSRGQLLGYGYTF.

The count of this clone is one. The chain has TRBV5-1 and TRBJ2-3; 9 nucleotides agree with TRBD2. Germline assignment: CDR1 SGHRS and CDR2 YFSETQ. This CDR3 has 16 residues. Trimming took 0 bases from V and 5 from J; bases not matched to a gene: 7. The DNA for the CDR3 is TGCGCCAGCAGCTTGGATGACGCGGGAGGGGGAGATACGCAGTATTTT. It translates to CASSLDDAGGGDTQYF.

This clone was detected a few times. The genes are TRBV2 and TRBJ1-1, with 7 nucleotides matching TRBD1. The CDR3 spans 11 residues. Germline V gives CDR1 SNHLY, CDR2 FYNNEI. J was trimmed by 4 bases and V by 9 bases; bases with no gene match: 2. The CDR3 DNA sequence: TGTGCCAGTTACAGGGGCACTGAAGCTTTCTTT. Translated: CASYRGTEAFF.

This chain connects TRBV10-2 to TRBJ2-3, with D possibly being TRBD2 (6 bases). The CDR3 length is 14 residues. The germline CDR1 and CDR2 sequences are WSHSY and SAAADI. V was shortened by 1 base and J by 4 bases, with 9 bases between the two germline ends. The CDR3 loop is CASSELLAPDTQYF. CDR3 bases: TGCGCCAGCAGTGAGTTACTAGCCCCAGATACGCAGTATTTT.

This clone has more than one count but fewer than ten. The genes are TRBV9 and TRBJ1-3; D ambiguous. V lost 0 bases and J lost 0, with 10 bases in between. The CDR3 is made up of 16 amino acids. In germline, CDR1 is SGDLS, CDR2 YYNGEE. The CDR3 loop reads CASSVDYSGSGNTIYF. CDR3 nucleotides: TGTGCCAGCAGCGTAGATTACAGCGGCTCTGGAAACACCATATATTTT.

The chain links TRBV4-3 to TRBJ1-2; weak D call: TRBD1 (5 bases). This CDR3 comprises 15 residues. V was clipped by 0 bases and J by 4 bases, with 12 bases between them. Germline CDR1 and CDR2: LGHNA and YSLEER. CDR3 nucleotide sequence: TGCGCCAGCAGCCAAGATGGGGCAGGGTTCTATGGCTACACCTTC. This encodes CASSQDGAGFYGYTF.

This clone was seen a handful of times. The chain uses TRBV10-3 and TRBJ1-5; TRBD1 matches 8 bases. V trimming: 6 bases; J trimming: 3 bases; junction bases outside the gene matches: 10. This CDR3 contains 16 residues. Germline V lookup: CDR1 ENHRY, CDR2 SYGVKD. CDR3: CAIRADGQGLNQPQHF. CDR3 DNA sequence: TGTGCCATCAGAGCCGACGGACAGGGTCTCAATCAGCCCCAGCATTTT.

The chain is built from TRBV10-3 and TRBJ2-2; 11 bases line up with TRBD1. Germline CDR1 reads ENHRY; CDR2 reads SYGVKD. The CDR3 contains 16 residues. The junction had 2 bases not matched to a gene; V was cut back by 0 bases and J by 5 bases. The CDR3 here is CAISESGTGGTGELFF. The CDR3 DNA is TGTGCCATCAGTGAGTCGGGGACAGGGGGAACCGGGGAGCTGTTTTTT.

This clone was seen more than once but under ten times. V and J are TRBV5-1 and TRBJ2-1; D call uncertain. V lost 1 base to trimming and J lost 7 bases, with 18 bases between them. CDR3 length equals 16 residues. The germline V gene encodes CDR1 SGHRS and CDR2 YFSETQ. This CDR3 is CASSLLIGGERNEQFF. The CDR3 region has the DNA TGCGCCAGCAGCTTGTTGATAGGCGGAGAAAGGAATGAGCAGTTCTTC.

The chain employs TRBV5-1 and TRBJ2-5; 10 positions agree with TRBD1. In germline, CDR1 is SGHRS, CDR2 YFSETQ. The CDR3 is 16 residues long. The V segment lost 4 bases and the J segment 4 bases; nucleotides outside the gene matches: 10. CDR3 in amino acids: CASSKDGQGVLETQYF. CDR3 nucleotide sequence: TGCGCCAGCAGCAAGGACGGACAGGGGGTCTTAGAGACCCAGTACTTC. The full variable domain, with the rest looked up from reference TRBV5-1 and TRBJ2-5, is KAGVTQTPRYLIKTRGQQVTLSCSPISGHRSVSWYQQTPGQGLQFLFEYFSETQRNKGNFPGRFSGRQFSNSRSEMNVSTLELGDSALYLCASSKDGQGVLETQYFGPGTRLLVL.

CDR3 residues: CASSQRQDREREQFF. In DNA, the CDR3 is TGTGCCAGTAGTCAACGCCAGGACAGGGAACGAGAGCAGTTCTTC. The chain recombines TRBV19 with TRBJ2-1, with 8 bases aligning to TRBD1. Per the germline V gene, CDR1 is LNHDA and CDR2 is SQIVND (reference sequence). The trim removed 5 bases at V and 10 bases at J, leaving 13 bases unmatched. The CDR3 spans 15 residues. The full variable domain, its missing parts supplied by reference TRBV19 and TRBJ2-1, is DGGITQSPKYLFRKEGQNVTLSCEQNLNHDAMYWYRQDPGQGLRLIYYSQIVNDFQKGDIAEGYSVSREKKESFPLTVTSAQKNPTAFYLCASSQRQDREREQFFGPGTRLTVL.

The J gene is TRBJ1-2, the V gene TRBV2; D ambiguous. The V and J ends lost 7 bases and 0 bases respectively, with 9 bases between them. The CDR3 runs 13 residues. Germline V gene lookup returns CDR1 SNHLY and CDR2 FYNNEI. The CDR3 loop reads CASNSPTNYGYTF. DNA of the CDR3: TGTGCCAGCAACTCACCTACTAACTATGGCTACACCTTC.

The chain couples TRBV6-5 to TRBJ1-1; D remains ambiguous. The germline V and J ends were trimmed by 5 bases and 1 base, with 11 bases remaining between them. This CDR3 is 14 amino acids long. Germline CDR1 reads MNHEY; CDR2 reads SVGAGI. The CDR3 DNA sequence: TGTGCCAGCAGTGAAGAACAAGAGAACACTGAAGCTTTCTTT. This codes for CASSEEQENTEAFF.